The 14 T cell receptor beta chains in this list originate from one sample, sequenced in a study of graft-versus-host responses after intestinal transplantation. Profiled with immunoSEQ multiplex PCR; TCRdb holds only in-frame clones, not every one. This sample has over 45,000 clones, with 80% to 90% found just once. Their target antigens are unknown. The sequenced sample was unstimulated CD4+ T cells sorted from spleen or lymph node cells, obtained before transplant. These receptors all stem from a human donor who was the organ donor for an intestinal transplant.

The chain combines TRBV28 with TRBJ2-4; possible D gene TRBD1, 6 bases. The V end was cut by 5 bases, the J end by 2 bases, with 10 bases between. The CDR3 is 14 amino acids. Germline CDR1 and CDR2: MDHEN and SYDVKM. The CDR3 sequence: CASSRQVTKNIQYF. For the CDR3, the DNA is TGTGCCAGCAGTCGACAGGTGACCAAAAACATTCAGTACTTC.

CDR3 region: CASSRGQGGYTF. The CDR3 region has the DNA TGTGCCAGCAGCAGGGGGCAGGGAGGCTACACCTTC. V and J are TRBV28 and TRBJ1-2; 8 bases map to TRBD1. V lost 6 bases and J lost 8; bases outside the gene matches: 5. This CDR3 has 12 amino acids. Per germline, CDR1 MDHEN and CDR2 SYDVKM.

V and J are TRBV18 and TRBJ2-2, with TRBD1 matching 9 bases. Germline CDR1 and CDR2: KGHSH and LQKENI. The CDR3 has 16 residues. The ends lost 0 bases at V and 1 base at J; junction bases unmatched: 0. CDR3 nucleotides: TGTGCCAGCTCACCACCGGACAGGGGGAACACCGGGGAGCTGTTTTTT. Residues: CASSPPDRGNTGELFF.

The CDR3 here is CASSFEGKNIQYF. In nucleotides, the CDR3 is TGCGCCAGCAGCTTTGAGGGAAAAAACATTCAGTACTTC. The gene calls are TRBV5-1 and TRBJ2-4; possibly TRBD2 for D (5 bases). Germline values: CDR1 SGHRS, CDR2 YFSETQ. The CDR3 loop spans 13 amino acids. V was pared by 2 bases and J by 4 bases, with 7 bases between.

The CDR3, as DNA: TGCGCCAGCAGCTTGTCGCGGTCAACTAATGAAAAACTGTTTTTT. Translation: CASSLSRSTNEKLFF. V is TRBV5-1 and J is TRBJ1-4; D remains ambiguous. There are 15 residues in the CDR3. Trimming took 1 base from V and 0 from J, leaving 7 bases between them. Germline V gene lookup returns CDR1 SGHRS and CDR2 YFSETQ.

The chain recombines TRBV25-1 with TRBJ2-2; TRBD1 matches 9 bases. There are 17 residues in the CDR3. The trim removed 4 bases at V and 0 bases at J, leaving 6 bases unmatched. Germline CDR1 is MGHDK and CDR2 is SYGVNS. CDR3 sequence reads: CASSGEQGAANTGELFF. The CDR3 bases are TGTGCCAGCAGTGGGGAACAGGGGGCCGCGAACACCGGGGAGCTGTTTTTT. The full variable domain, its missing parts supplied by reference TRBV25-1 and TRBJ2-2, is EADIYQTPRYLVIGTGKKITLECSQTMGHDKMYWYQQDPGMELHLIHYSYGVNSTEKGDLSSESTVSRIRTEHFPLTLESARPSHTSQYLCASSGEQGAANTGELFFGEGSRLTVL.

The CDR3: CASSLVLAKSTDTQYF. As DNA, the CDR3 is TGTGCCAGCAGCTTAGTACTAGCGAAAAGCACAGATACGCAGTATTTT. This chain connects TRBV7-2 to TRBJ2-3; 7 positions match TRBD2. CDR3 length: 16 residues. CDR1 is SGHTA and CDR2 is FQGNSA in the germline V gene. The V and J ends lost 1 base and 0 bases, in that order; junction bases with no gene match: 4. Together with reference TRBV7-2 and TRBJ2-3, the CDR3 gives the full variable domain: GAGVSQSPSNKVTEKGKDVELRCDPISGHTALYWYRQSLGQGLEFLIYFQGNSAPDKSGLPSDRFSAERTGGSVSTLTIQRTQQEDSAVYLCASSLVLAKSTDTQYFGPGTRLTVL.

The chain couples TRBV28 to TRBJ1-4; 8 bases are a match to TRBD1. This CDR3 region has 13 residues. V was pared by 8 bases and J by 8 bases, with 7 bases of the junction left unmatched. Germline lookup yields CDR1 MDHEN and CDR2 SYDVKM. CDR3 coding DNA: TGTGCCAGCCGGGACAGGCGGGAGGAAAAACTGTTTTTT. Translated, it gives CASRDRREEKLFF.

J is TRBJ2-2 and V is TRBV7-8, with 11 bases lining up with TRBD2. Germline trimming cut 4 bases from V and 5 bases from J; bases unmatched to any gene: 9. Germline CDR1 SGHVS, CDR2 FQNEAQ. The CDR3 loop spans 17 amino acids. DNA for the CDR3: TGTGCCAGCAGCTCTACTAGCGGGAGAGCTTTTACCGGGGAGCTGTTTTTT. Translation: CASSSTSGRAFTGELFF. Complete variable domain (other parts from reference TRBV7-8 and TRBJ2-2): GAGVSQSPRYKVAKRGQDVALRCDPISGHVSLFWYQQALGQGPEFLTYFQNEAQLDKSGLPSDRFFAERPEGSVSTLKIQRTQQEDSAVYLCASSSTSGRAFTGELFFGEGSRLTVL.

The V gene is TRBV2, the J gene TRBJ1-1; tentatively, D is TRBD1 (6 bases). In germline, CDR1 is SNHLY, CDR2 FYNNEI. This CDR3 region has 14 residues. The V and J ends lost 6 bases and 1 base respectively, with 12 bases between them. The DNA of the CDR3 is TGTGCCAGCAGCCGGGACACGGAGAACACTGAAGCTTTCTTT. Its translation is CASSRDTENTEAFF.

The V gene is TRBV7-3, the J gene TRBJ2-7, with TRBD2 matching over 10 bases. There are 15 residues in the CDR3. V lost 2 bases, J lost 2 bases, and 3 bases stayed unmatched. Germline V lookup: CDR1 SGHTA, CDR2 FQGTGA. The CDR3 reads CASSLLAGVTYEQYF. CDR3 in DNA: TGTGCCAGCAGCTTACTAGCGGGAGTCACCTACGAGCAGTACTTC.

The rearrangement joins TRBV5-8 to TRBJ2-1; 12 nucleotides align to TRBD2. The CDR3 extends over 17 amino acids. Germline assignment: CDR1 SGHTS and CDR2 YDEGEE. After removal of 2 bases from V and 5 bases from J, the junction contained 8 bases not matched to a gene. CDR3 protein: CASSFRVLAGGDNEQFF. The CDR3 coding sequence is TGTGCCAGCAGCTTCAGGGTCCTAGCGGGAGGGGACAATGAGCAGTTCTTC.

The V gene is TRBV9, the J gene TRBJ2-3; TRBD1 might be the D (6 bases). Trimming removed 5 bases from V and 2 bases from J, with 15 bases in between. The CDR3 is made up of 15 amino acids. CDR1 is SGDLS and CDR2 is YYNGEE in the germline V gene. The DNA of the CDR3 is TGTGCCAGCAGTAAGGGGGAACGCGCCACAGATACGCAGTATTTT. Amino acids: CASSKGERATDTQYF.

The rearrangement joins TRBV7-9 to TRBJ2-2; TRBD1 matches 11 bases. Germline CDR1 is SEHNR and CDR2 is FQNEAQ (reference sequence). The CDR3 is 15 residues long. After removal of 4 bases from V and 4 bases from J, the junction contained 2 bases not matched to a gene. The CDR3 DNA is TGTGCCAGCAGCTCCGGGACAGGGGGCACCGGGGAGCTGTTTTTT. Its translation is CASSSGTGGTGELFF.